Below, 9 T cell receptor beta chains from the same sample are listed, as sequenced in a study of blood T cell repertoires in COVID-19 (dated by TCRdb to about 2020). The method was the immunoSEQ multiplex PCR assay. TCRdb took over this immuneACCESS table, retaining in-frame rearrangements with V and J assigned. Such tables are incomplete; in checked studies, under half of the missing clones stem from an unresolved V gene, and the remainder is unexplained. Across this sample there are fewer than 120,000 clones, with 87% seen only once. The ten most abundant clones make up around 4.8% of the sample. The sample taken for sequencing was peripheral blood. These receptors came from a human donor in a cohort sampled during active COVID-19.

The rearrangement links TRBV5-4 to TRBJ2-2; D gene uncertain. Germline V gene lookup returns CDR1 SGHNT and CDR2 YYREEE (reference sequence). This CDR3 region has 13 residues. The V gene lost 2 bases and the J gene lost 5 bases, with 7 bases spanning the gap. The CDR3 sequence is CASSFHTTGELFF. The DNA for the CDR3 is TGTGCCAGCAGCTTCCACACGACCGGGGAGCTGTTTTTT.

The V and J genes are TRBV5-1 and TRBJ2-7; D is possibly TRBD1 (6 bases). The CDR3 sequence is 14 residues long. Germline V lookup: CDR1 SGHRS, CDR2 YFSETQ. Trimming removed 7 bases at V and 2 bases at J, with 16 bases between. CDR3 in amino acids: CASFGRDNPYEQYF. CDR3 in DNA: TGCGCCAGCTTCGGAAGGGACAACCCCTACGAGCAGTACTTC.

The chain recombines TRBV5-6 with TRBJ1-1; 7 bases map to TRBD1. Germline V gene sequence: CDR1 SGHDT, CDR2 YYEEEE. V lost 6 bases and J lost 5; bases outside the gene matches: 10. The length of the CDR3 is 14 residues. The CDR3 sequence: CASTPGGSGTEAFF. The CDR3 DNA reads TGTGCCAGCACCCCAGGGGGATCGGGGACTGAAGCTTTCTTT. The whole variable domain, filled in from reference TRBV5-6 and TRBJ1-1, reads DAGVTQSPTHLIKTRGQQVTLRCSPKSGHDTVSWYQQALGQGPQFIFQYYEEEERQRGNFPDRFSGHQFPNYSSELNVNALLLGDSALYLCASTPGGSGTEAFFGQGTRLTVV.

The CDR3 loop is CASSTSAGGPRTGELFF. CDR3 sequence (DNA): TGCGCCAGCAGCACCTCCGCGGGAGGGCCGCGCACCGGGGAGCTGTTTTTT. The V call is TRBV10-2, the J call TRBJ2-2; 9 bases agree with TRBD2. The J segment lost 4 bases and the V segment lost 6 bases, leaving 12 bases of the junction unmatched. Germline values: CDR1 WSHSY, CDR2 SAAADI. The length of the CDR3 is 17 residues.

The V gene is TRBV7-9, the J gene TRBJ2-7, with 8 bases identical to TRBD2. This CDR3 comprises 14 residues. Germline CDR1 and CDR2: SEHNR and FQNEAQ (reference sequence). V was pared by 3 bases and J by 1 base, with 2 bases of the junction left unmatched. The CDR3 DNA reads as TGTGCCAGCAGCTTTGCGGGAGGTTCCTACGAGCAGTACTTC. This gives the protein CASSFAGGSYEQYF.

This chain connects TRBV12-2 to TRBJ1-1. TRBV12-2 has pseudogene status. This CDR3 region has 16 residues. CDR3 bases: TGTGCAAGTCGCTTAGTCGGGGGGACCATGAACACTGAAGCTTTCTTT. Encoded protein: CASRLVGGTMNTEAFF.

The CDR3 sequence is CASSPRNGNNNNSPLHF. As DNA, the CDR3 is TGTGCCAGCTCACCAAGAAACGGGAATAACAATAATTCACCCCTCCACTTT. The chain employs TRBV18 and TRBJ1-6; D is unresolved. Germline assignment: CDR1 KGHSH and CDR2 LQKENI. Trimming pared 2 bases from V and 5 bases from J, leaving 16 bases between. The CDR3 consists of 17 residues.

This clone was detected only a few times. The rearrangement uses TRBV6-2 or TRBV6-3 and TRBJ2-7; no clear D. Trimming left V 1 base short and J 6 bases short, with 10 bases between. Germline CDR1 MNHEY, CDR2 SVGEGT. The CDR3 consists of 13 residues. The CDR3 nucleotides read TGTGCCAGCAGTTACTTATACTCGGGCGAGCAGTACTTC. Its translation: CASSYLYSGEQYF.

This clone has only a few counts. The rearrangement uses TRBV5-4 and TRBJ2-7; 9 bases agree with TRBD1. The CDR3 has 15 residues. After removal of 0 bases from V and 5 bases from J, the junction contained 6 bases not matched to a gene. Germline V gives CDR1 SGHNT, CDR2 YYREEE (reference sequence). The CDR3 DNA sequence: TGTGCCAGCAGCTTGGGTCGGGACAGGGTCGACGAGCAGTACTTC. Translated, it gives CASSLGRDRVDEQYF.